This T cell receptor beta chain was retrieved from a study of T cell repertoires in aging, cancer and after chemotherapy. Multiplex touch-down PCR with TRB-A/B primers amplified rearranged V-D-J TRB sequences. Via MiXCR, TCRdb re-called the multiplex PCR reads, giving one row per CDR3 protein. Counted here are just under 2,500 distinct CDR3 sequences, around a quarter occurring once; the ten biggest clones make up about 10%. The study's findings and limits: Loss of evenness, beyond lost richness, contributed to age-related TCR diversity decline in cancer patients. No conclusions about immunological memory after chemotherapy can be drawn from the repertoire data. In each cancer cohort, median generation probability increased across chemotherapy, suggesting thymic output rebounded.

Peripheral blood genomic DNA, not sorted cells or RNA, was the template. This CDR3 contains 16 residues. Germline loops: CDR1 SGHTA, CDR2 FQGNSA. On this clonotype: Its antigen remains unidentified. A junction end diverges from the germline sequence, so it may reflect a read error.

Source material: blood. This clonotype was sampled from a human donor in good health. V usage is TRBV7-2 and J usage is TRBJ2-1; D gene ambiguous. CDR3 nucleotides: TGTGCCAGCAGCTTCACAAGCGTTGGGGTCTACAATGAGCTGTTCTTC. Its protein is CASSFTSVGVYNELFF.